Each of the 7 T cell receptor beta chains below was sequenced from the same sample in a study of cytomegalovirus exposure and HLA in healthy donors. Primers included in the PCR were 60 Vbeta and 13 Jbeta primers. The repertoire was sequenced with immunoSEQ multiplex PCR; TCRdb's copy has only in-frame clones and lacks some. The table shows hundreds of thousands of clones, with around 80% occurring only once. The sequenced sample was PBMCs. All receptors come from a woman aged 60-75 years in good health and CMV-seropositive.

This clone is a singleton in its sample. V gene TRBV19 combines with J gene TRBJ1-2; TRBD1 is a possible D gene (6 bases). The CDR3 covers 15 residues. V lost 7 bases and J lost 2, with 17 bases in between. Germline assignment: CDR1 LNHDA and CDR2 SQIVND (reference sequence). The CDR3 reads CASNPSLGANYGYTF. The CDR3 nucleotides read TGTGCCAGTAACCCGAGCCTGGGGGCAAACTATGGCTACACCTTC.

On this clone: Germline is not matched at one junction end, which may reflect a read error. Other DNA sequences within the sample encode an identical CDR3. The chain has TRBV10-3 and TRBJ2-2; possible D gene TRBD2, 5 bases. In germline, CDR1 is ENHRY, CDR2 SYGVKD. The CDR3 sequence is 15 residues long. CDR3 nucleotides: TGTGCCATCAGCGTCGATAGTGCTAACACCGGGGAGCTATTTTTT. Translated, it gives CAISVDSANTGELFF.

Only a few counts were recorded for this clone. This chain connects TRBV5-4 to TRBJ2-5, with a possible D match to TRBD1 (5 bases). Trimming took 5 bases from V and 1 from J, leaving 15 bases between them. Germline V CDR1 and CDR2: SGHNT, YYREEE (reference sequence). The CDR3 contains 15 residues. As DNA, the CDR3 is TGTGCCAGCAGTTCGGACAAGACCTTCCAAGAGACCCAGTACTTC. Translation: CASSSDKTFQETQYF.

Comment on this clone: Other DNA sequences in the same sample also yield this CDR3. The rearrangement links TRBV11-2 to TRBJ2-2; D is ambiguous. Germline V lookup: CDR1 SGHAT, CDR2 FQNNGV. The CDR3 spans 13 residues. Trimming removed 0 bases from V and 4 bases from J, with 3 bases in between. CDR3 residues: CASSLDRTGELFF. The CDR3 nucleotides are TGTGCCAGCAGCTTAGACCGCACCGGGGAGCTGTTTTTT.

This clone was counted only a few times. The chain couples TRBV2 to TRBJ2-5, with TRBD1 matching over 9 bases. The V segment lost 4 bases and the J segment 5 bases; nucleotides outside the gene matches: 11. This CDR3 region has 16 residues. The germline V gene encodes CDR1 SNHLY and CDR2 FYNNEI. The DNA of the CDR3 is TGTGCCAGCAGTGGACCCGGGACAGGGTCAGGGGAGACCCAGTACTTC. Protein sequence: CASSGPGTGSGETQYF.

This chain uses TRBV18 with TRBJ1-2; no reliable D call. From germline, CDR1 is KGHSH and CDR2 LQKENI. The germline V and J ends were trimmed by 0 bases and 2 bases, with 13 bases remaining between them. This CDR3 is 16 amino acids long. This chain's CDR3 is CASSPPRTHGNYGYTF. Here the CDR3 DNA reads TGTGCCAGCTCACCACCTCGGACTCACGGGAACTATGGCTACACCTTC. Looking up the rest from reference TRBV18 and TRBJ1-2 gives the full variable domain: NAGVMQNPRHLVRRRGQEARLRCSPMKGHSHVYWYRQLPEEGLKFMVYLQKENIIDESGMPKERFSAEFPKEGPSILRIQQVVRGDSAAYFCASSPPRTHGNYGYTFGSGTRLTVV.

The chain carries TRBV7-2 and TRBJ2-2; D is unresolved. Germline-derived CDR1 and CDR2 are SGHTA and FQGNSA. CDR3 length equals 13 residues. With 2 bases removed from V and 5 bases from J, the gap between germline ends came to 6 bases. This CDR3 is CASSLIPTGELFF. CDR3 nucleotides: TGTGCCAGCAGCTTAATCCCGACCGGGGAGCTGTTTTTT.